This T cell receptor beta chain was recovered during a study of T cells expressing NK-cell markers. The overall study: In the group of eight sequenced donors, seven were HCMV-seropositive and one was seronegative. General observations from the study: Roughly 1.0-7.0% of CD8+ T cells in about six donors belonged to dominant NKG2C+ clonotypes.

Germline values: CDR1 MNHEY, CDR2 SVGAGI. This CDR3 has 13 amino acids. About this clonotype: The antigen is not known.

TCR beta cDNA was made by 5'RACE template switching with UMIs. TCRdb reprocessed the 5' RACE reads and keeps a single row for each CDR3 protein, giving no DNA. The sample shows about 460,000 distinct CDR3 sequences, and roughly 1.4% sits with its ten largest clones. The chain recombines TRBV6-5 with TRBJ1-5. The source of this sequence is a woman between 45 and 60 years old in good health. What was sequenced was blood T cells: a sorted CD56 or NKG2C T cell subset, CD4+ or CD8+ T cells, or bulk PBMC T cells (not recorded which). The CDR3 loop is CASSYVVHQPQHF.